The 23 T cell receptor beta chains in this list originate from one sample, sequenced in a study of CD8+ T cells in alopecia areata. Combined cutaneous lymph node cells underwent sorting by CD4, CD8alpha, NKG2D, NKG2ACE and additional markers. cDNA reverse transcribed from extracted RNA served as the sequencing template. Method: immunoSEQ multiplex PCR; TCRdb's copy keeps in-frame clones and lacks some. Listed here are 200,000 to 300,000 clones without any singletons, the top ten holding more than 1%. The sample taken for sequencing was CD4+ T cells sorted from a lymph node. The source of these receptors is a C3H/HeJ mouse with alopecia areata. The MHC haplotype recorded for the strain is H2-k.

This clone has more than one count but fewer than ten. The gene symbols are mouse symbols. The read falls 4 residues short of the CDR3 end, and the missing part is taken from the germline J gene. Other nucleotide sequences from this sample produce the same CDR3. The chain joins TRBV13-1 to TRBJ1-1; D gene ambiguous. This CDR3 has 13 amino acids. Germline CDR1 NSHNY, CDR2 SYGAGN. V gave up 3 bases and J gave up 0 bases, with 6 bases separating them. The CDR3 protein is CASSAQANTEVFF. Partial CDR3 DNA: TGTGCCAGCAGTGCCCAGGCAAACACA.

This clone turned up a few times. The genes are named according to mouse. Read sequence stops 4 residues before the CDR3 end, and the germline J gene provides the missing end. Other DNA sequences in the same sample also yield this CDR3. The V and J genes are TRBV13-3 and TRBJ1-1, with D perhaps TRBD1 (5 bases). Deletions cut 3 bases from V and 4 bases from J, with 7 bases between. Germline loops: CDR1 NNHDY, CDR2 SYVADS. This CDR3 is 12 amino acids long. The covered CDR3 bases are TGTGCCAGCAGTGTTAGGGGCACA. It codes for CASSVRGT. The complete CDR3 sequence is CASSVRGTEVFF.

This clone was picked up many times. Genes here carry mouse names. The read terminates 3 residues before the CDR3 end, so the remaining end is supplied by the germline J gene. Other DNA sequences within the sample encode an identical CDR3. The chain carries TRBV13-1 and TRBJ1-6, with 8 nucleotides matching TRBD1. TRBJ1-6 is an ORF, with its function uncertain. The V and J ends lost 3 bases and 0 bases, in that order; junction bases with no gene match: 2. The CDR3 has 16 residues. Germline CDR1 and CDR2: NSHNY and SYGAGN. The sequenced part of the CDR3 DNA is TGTGCCAGCAGTGGGGACAGGAATTCCTATAATTCGCCC. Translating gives CASSGDRNSYNSP. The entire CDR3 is CASSGDRNSYNSPLYF.

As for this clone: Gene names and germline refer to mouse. Partial CDR3 DNA: TGTGCCAGCAGTATAGGACAGGGGGCGCGGAATTCGCCC. Its protein is CASSIGQGARNSP. The full CDR3 protein is CASSIGQGARNSPLYF. The rearrangement links TRBV19 to TRBJ1-6; 10 bases are a match to TRBD1. Read coverage stops 3 residues before the CDR3 terminus; the germline J gene supplies the remainder. TRBJ1-6 is labeled an ORF, and its function is uncertain. Trimming took 0 bases from V and 7 from J; bases not matched to a gene: 4. Germline CDR1 and CDR2: FNHDT and SITEND (reference sequence). CDR3 length: 16 residues.

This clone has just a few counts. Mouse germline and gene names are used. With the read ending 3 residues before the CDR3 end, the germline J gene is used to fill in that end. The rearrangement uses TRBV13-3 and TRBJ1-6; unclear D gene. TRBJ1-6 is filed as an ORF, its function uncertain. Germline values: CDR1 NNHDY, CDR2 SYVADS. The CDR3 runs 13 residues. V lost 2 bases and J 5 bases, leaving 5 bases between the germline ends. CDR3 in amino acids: CASSERDNSPLYF. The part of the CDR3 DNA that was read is TGTGCCAGCAGTGAAAGGGATAATTCGCCC.

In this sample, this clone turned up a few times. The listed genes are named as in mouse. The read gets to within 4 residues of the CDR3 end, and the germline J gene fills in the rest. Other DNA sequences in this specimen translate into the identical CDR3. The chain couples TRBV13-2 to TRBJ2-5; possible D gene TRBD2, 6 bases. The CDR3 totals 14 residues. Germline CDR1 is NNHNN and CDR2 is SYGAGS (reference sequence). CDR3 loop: CASGDALGEDTQYF. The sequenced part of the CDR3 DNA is TGTGCCAGCGGTGATGCTTTGGGGGAAGAC.

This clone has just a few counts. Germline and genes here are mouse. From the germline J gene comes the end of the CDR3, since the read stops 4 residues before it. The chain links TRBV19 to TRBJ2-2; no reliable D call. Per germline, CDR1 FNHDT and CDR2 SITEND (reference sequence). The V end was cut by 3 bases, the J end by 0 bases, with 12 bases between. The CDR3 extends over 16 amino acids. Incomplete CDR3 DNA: TGTGCCAGCAGTACCCCCTCACAAGCAAACACCGGG. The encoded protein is CASSTPSQANTG. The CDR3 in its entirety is CASSTPSQANTGQLYF.

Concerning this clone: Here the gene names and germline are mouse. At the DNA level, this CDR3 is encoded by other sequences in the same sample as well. The CDR3 reads CASGGGLGGYEQYF. The CDR3 bases that were read are TGTGCCAGCGGTGGAGGACTGGGGGGCTAT. This chain connects TRBV13-2 to TRBJ2-7, with 11 bases identical to TRBD2. The read stops 4 residues short of the end of the CDR3; the missing end is completed from the germline J gene. V shed 3 bases and J 3 bases; nucleotides not matched to a gene: 2. Looked up from germline, CDR1 is NNHNN and CDR2 is SYGAGS (reference sequence). The CDR3 is made up of 14 amino acids.

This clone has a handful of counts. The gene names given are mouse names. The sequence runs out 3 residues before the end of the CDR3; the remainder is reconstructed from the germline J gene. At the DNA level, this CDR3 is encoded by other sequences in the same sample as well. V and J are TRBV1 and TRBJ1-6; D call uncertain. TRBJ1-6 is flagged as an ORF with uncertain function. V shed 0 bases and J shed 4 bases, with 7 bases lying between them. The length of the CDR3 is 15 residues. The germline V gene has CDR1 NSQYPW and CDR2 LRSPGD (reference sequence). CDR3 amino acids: CTCSADISYNSPLYF. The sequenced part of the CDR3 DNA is TGCACCTGCAGTGCAGATATCAGTTATAATTCGCCC.

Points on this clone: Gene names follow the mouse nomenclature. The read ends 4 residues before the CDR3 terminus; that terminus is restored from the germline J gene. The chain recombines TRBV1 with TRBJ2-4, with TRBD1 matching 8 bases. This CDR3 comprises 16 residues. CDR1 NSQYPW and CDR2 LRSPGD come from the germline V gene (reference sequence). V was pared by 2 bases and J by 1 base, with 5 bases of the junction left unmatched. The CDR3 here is CTCSAPGGAGQNTLYF. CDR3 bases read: TGCACCTGCAGTGCACCAGGGGGCGCGGGTCAAAAC. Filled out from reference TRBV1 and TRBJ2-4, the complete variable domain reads VTLLEQNPRWRLVPRGQAVNLRCILKNSQYPWMSWYQQDLQKQLQWLFTLRSPGDKEVKSLPGADYLATRVTDTELRLQVANMSQGRTLYCTCSAPGGAGQNTLYFGAGTRLSVL.

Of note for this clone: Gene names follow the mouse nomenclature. The CDR3 reads CASSADWGANTGQLYF. The sequenced CDR3 bases are TGTGCCAGCAGTGCAGACTGGGGGGCAAACACCGGG. The genes are TRBV13-3 and TRBJ2-2; 10 bases fit TRBD2. The read ends 4 residues before the CDR3 terminus; that terminus is restored from the germline J gene. In germline, CDR1 is NNHDY, CDR2 SYVADS. Trimming removed 3 bases from V and 0 bases from J; junction bases left unmatched: 2. There are 16 residues in the CDR3.

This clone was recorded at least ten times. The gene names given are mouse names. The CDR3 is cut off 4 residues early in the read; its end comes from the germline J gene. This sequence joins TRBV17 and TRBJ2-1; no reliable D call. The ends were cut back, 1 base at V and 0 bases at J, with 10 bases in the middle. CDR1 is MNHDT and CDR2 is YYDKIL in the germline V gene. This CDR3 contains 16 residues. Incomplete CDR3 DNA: TGTGCTAGCAGTAGAGGACAACCGTATAACTATGCT. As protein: CASSRGQPYNYA. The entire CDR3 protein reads CASSRGQPYNYAEQFF.

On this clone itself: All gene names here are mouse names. Partial CDR3 DNA: TGTGCCAGCGGGACATCTGCAAACACA. Amino acids: CASGTSANT. The CDR3, in full, reads CASGTSANTEVFF. The rearrangement uses TRBV13-3 and TRBJ1-1, with a tentative D call TRBD1 (6 bases). The missing CDR3 end, 4 residues past where the read stops, is filled in from the germline J gene. This CDR3 spans 13 amino acids. Per germline, CDR1 NNHDY and CDR2 SYVADS. Between the trimmed V and J ends, which lost 7 bases and 0 bases, there was a span of 10 bases.

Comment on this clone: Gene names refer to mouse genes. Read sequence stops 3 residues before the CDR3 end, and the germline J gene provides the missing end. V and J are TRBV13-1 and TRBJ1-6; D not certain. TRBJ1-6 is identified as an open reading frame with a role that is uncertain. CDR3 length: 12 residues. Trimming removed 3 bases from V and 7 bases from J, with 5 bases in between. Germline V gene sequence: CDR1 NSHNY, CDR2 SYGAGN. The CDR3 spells CASSVTNSPLYF. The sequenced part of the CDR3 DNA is TGTGCCAGCAGTGTGACAAATTCGCCC.

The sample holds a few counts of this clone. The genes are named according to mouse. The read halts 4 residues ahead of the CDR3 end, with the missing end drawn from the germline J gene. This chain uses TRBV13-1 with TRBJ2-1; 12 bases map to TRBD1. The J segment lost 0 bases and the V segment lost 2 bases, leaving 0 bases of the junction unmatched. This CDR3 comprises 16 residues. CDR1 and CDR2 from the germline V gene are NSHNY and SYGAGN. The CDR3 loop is CASSEGQGANYAEQFF. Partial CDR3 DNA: TGTGCCAGCAGTGAGGGACAGGGGGCTAACTATGCT.

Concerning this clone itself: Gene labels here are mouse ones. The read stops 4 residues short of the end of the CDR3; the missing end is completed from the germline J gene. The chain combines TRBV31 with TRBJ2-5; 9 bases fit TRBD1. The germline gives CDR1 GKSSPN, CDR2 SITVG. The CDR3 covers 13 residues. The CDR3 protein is CAWSQGTGDTQYF. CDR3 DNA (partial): TGTGCCTGGAGTCAAGGGACAGGGGAC.

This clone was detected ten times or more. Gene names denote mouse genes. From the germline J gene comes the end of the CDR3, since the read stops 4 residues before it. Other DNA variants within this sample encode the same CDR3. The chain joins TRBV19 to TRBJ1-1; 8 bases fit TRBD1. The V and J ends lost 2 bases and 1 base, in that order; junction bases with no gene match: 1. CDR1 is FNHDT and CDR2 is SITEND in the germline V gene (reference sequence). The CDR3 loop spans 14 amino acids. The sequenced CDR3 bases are TGTGCCAGCAGTATGCAGGGGGCGAACACA. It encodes CASSMQGANT. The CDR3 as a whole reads CASSMQGANTEVFF.

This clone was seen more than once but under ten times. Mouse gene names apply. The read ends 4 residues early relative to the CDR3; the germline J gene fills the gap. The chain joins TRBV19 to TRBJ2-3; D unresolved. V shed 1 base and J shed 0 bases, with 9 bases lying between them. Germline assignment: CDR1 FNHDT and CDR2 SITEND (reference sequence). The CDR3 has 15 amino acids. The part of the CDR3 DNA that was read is TGTGCCAGCAGTATATGGTGGTCTAGTGCAGAA. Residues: CASSIWWSSAE. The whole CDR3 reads CASSIWWSSAETLYF.

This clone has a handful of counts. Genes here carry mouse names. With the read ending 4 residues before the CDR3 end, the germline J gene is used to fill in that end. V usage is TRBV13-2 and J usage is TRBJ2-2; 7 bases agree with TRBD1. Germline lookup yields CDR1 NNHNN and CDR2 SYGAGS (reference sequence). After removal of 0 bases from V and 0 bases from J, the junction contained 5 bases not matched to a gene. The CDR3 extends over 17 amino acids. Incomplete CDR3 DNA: TGTGCCAGCGGTGATGCGCGACAGGGTGCAAACACCGGG. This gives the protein CASGDARQGANTG. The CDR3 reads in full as CASGDARQGANTGQLYF.

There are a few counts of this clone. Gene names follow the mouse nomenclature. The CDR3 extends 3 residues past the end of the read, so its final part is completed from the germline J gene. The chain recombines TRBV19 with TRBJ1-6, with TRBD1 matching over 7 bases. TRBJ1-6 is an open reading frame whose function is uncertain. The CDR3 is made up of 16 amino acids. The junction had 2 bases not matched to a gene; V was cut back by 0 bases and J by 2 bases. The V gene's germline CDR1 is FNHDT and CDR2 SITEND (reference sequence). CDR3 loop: CASSIAGTAYNSPLYF. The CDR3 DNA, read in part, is TGTGCCAGCAGTATAGCCGGGACAGCCTATAATTCGCCC.

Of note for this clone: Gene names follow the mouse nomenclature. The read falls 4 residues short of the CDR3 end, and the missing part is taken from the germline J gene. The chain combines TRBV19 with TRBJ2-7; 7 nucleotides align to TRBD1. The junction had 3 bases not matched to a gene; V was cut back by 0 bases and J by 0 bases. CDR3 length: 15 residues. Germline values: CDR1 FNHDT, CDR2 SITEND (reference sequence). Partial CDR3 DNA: TGTGCCAGCAGTATAGCCAGGGGGAGCTCCTAT. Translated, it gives CASSIARGSSY. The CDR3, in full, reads CASSIARGSSYEQYF.

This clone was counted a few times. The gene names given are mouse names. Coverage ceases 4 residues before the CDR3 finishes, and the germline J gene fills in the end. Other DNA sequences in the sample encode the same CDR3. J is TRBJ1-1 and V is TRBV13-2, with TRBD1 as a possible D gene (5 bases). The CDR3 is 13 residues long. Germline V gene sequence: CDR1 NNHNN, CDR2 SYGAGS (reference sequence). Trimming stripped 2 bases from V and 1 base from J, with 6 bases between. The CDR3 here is CASGETGNTEVFF. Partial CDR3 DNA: TGTGCCAGCGGTGAAACAGGGAACACA.

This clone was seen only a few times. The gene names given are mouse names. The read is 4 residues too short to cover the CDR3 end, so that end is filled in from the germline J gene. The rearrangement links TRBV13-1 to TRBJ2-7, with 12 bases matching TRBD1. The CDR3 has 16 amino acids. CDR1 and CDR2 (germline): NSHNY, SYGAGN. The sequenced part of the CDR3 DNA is TGTGCCAGCAGTGATGCCCGGGACAGGGGGCTGTAT. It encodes CASSDARDRGLY. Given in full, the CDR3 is CASSDARDRGLYEQYF.